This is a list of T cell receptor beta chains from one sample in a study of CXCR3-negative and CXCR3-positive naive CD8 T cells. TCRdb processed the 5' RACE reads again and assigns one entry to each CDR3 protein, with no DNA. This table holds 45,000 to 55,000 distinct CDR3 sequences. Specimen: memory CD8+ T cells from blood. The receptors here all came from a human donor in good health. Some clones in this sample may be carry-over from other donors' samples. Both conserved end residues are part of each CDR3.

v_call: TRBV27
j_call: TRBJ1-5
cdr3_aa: CASSLKRDQPQHF

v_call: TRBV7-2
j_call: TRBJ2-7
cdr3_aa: CASSSHGGSEQYF

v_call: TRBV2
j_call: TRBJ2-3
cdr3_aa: CASSSPRRQGITDTQYF

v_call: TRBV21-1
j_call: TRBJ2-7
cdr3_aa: CASRFELAGVAASYEQYF

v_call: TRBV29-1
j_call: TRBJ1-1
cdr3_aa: CSVPNVRKNTEAFF

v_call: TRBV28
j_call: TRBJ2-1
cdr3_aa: CASSIWVYNEQFF

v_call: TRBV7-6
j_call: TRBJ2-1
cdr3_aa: CASSSSSLRSNEQLF

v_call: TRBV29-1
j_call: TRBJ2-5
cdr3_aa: CSVDWVGLGETQYF

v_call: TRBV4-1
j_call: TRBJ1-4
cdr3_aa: CASSQDRSQGEEKLFF

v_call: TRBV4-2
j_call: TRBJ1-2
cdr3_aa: CASSPSGTTNYGYTF

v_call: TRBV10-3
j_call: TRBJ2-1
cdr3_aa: CAIGERGAHNEQFF